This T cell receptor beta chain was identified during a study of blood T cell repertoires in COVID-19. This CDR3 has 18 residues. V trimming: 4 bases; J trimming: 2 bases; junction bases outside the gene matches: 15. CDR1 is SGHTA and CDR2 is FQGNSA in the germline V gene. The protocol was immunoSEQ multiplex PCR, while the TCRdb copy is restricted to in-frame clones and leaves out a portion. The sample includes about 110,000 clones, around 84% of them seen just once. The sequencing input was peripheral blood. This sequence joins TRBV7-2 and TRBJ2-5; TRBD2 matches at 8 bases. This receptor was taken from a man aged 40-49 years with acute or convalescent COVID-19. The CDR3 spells CASSSPMGSGIRQETQYF. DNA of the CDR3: TGTGCCAGCAGCTCCCCGATGGGTAGCGGGATAAGACAAGAGACCCAGTACTTC.